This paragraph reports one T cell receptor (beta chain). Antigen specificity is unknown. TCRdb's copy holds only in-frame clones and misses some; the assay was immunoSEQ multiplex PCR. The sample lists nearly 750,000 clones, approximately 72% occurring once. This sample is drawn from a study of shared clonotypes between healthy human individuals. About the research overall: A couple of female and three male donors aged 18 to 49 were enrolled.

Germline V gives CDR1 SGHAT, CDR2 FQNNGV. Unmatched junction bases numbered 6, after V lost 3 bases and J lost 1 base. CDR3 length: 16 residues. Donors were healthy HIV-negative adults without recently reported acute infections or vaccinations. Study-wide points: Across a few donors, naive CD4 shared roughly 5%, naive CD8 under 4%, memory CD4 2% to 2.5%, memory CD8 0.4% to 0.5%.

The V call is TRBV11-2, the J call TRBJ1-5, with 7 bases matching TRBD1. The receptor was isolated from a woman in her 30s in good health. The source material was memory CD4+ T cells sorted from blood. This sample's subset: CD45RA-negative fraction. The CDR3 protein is CASSLGSTGSNQPQHF. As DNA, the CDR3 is TGTGCCAGCAGCTTGGGGTCGACAGGGAGCAATCAGCCCCAGCATTTT.